This T cell receptor beta chain comes out of a study of CD8+CD57+ T cells in acquired aplastic anemia. Germline lookup yields CDR1 LNHNV and CDR2 YYDKDF (reference sequence). V was trimmed by 5 bases and J by 4 bases, leaving 11 bases between them. The CDR3 covers 13 residues. The template for TCR beta VDJ and CDR3 sequence profiling was genomic DNA. TCRdb redid the calling of the reads with MiXCR, one entry per CDR3 protein. The table records about 190,000 distinct CDR3 sequences, about half of them present only once. Overall study results and limits: In common between the patients and the controls were around 29 CD8+ CDR3 sequences.

For this clonotype: As yet, its antigen is unknown.

V usage is TRBV15 and J usage is TRBJ1-1; TRBD1 might be the D (5 bases). The sequence derives from a human donor in good health, serving as a control. Sequenced input: sorted CD4+, CD8+, or CD8+CD57+ T cells (not recorded which) from PBMCs. Here the CDR3 reads CATSFERGTEAFF. The CDR3 bases are TGTGCCACCAGCTTTGAAAGGGGCACTGAAGCTTTCTTT. Based on the CDR3 plus reference TRBV15 and TRBJ1-1, the full variable domain is DAMVIQNPRYQVTQFGKPVTLSCSQTLNHNVMYWYQQKSSQAPKLLFHYYDKDFNNEADTPDNFQSRRPNTSFCFLDIRSPGLGDTAMYLCATSFERGTEAFFGQGTRLTVV.